This T cell receptor beta chain was identified during a study of long-term antiretroviral therapy in people with HIV. Study at large: A decade or so separates the oldest specimens from the later 2015 immediate-ART recommendation.

Germline lookup yields CDR1 MDHEN and CDR2 SYDVKM. The length of the CDR3 is 16 residues. Unmatched junction bases numbered 6, after V lost 4 bases and J lost 0 bases. Comments on this clone: Its antigen is unidentified.

Whole-study results and caveats: The study found that diversity rose after ART but stayed below transplant donor controls.

Running of the v3.0 immunoSEQ assay took place at survey level. The assay was immunoSEQ multiplex PCR, and TCRdb's table has in-frame clones only and misses some. The sample has 30,000 to 40,000 clones, 70% to 80% seen once. This sequence originates from a woman in her forties or fifties with HIV. Sample: unsorted PBMCs, taken 2 years after starting antiretroviral therapy. V usage is TRBV28 and J usage is TRBJ1-5; 7 bases agree with TRBD1. The DNA of the CDR3 is TGTGCCAGCAGTTCCCCGGGACAGCATAGCAATCAGCCCCAGCATTTT. It yields the protein CASSSPGQHSNQPQHF. The full variable domain, with the rest looked up from reference TRBV28 and TRBJ1-5, is DVKVTQSSRYLVKRTGEKVFLECVQDMDHENMFWYRQDPGLGLRLIYFSYDVKMKEKGDIPEGYSVSREKKERFSLILESASTNQTSMYLCASSSPGQHSNQPQHFGDGTRLSIL.